The rows below give T cell receptor beta chains drawn from one sample of a study of blood T cell repertoires in COVID-19. Produced via immunoSEQ multiplex PCR; TCRdb's table is partial and in-frame only. This sample has 300,000 or so clones, with 87% found just once. The material sequenced was PBMCs or T cells enriched from blood (not recorded which). These receptors all stem from a woman aged 30 to 39 who had recovered from COVID-19. CDR3s include the opening cysteine and the closing phenylalanine or tryptophan. D genes are given only for firm matches. Expanded clones get a size class; other rows say once, few or many, or leave the size out.

>TRBJ1-1|NA|TRBV6-2/TRBV6-3|NA
TGTGCCAGCAGTTACGGGGGGATGAACACTGAAGCTTTCTTT
CASSYGGMNTEAFF
>TRBJ1-3|NA|TRBV4-3|NA
TGCGCCAGCAGCCAAGCAGGACAGAGTGGAAACACCATATATTTT
CASSQAGQSGNTIYF
>TRBJ1-3|NA|TRBV9|NA
TGTGCCAGCAGCGTAGGCGGGAACTCTGGAAACACCATATATTTT
CASSVGGNSGNTIYF
>TRBJ2-7|NA|TRBV5-1|NA
TGCGCCAGCAGCTGGGGGCAGAACGAGCAGTACTTC
CASSWGQNEQYF
>TRBJ1-2|few|TRBV30|TRBD1
TGTGCCTGGAGCCTAACAGGGGGCGGCGGCTACACCTTC
CAWSLTGGGGYTF
>TRBJ2-5|NA|TRBV12-3/TRBV12-4|NA
TGTGCCAGCAGTCCCAGCGGAGAGACCCAGTACTTC
CASSPSGETQYF
>TRBJ1-4|once|TRBV6-1|TRBD1
TGTGCCAGCAGTAAAGCGACAGGGGTAACTAATGAAAAACTGTTTTTT
CASSKATGVTNEKLFF
>TRBJ2-3|NA|TRBV12-3/TRBV12-4|TRBD2
TGTGCCAGCAGGCGGGGGGATACGCAGTATTTT
CASRRGDTQYF
>TRBJ1-4|NA|TRBV29-1|NA
TGCAGCGTTCTAAAAAGAGGGGAAAAACTGTTTTTT
CSVLKRGEKLFF
>TRBJ1-6|NA|TRBV29-1|TRBD1
TGCAGCGTTGAAGTAGGGGACAGGGCTCCCTTCACCCTCCACTTT
CSVEVGDRAPFTLHF
>TRBJ2-6|NA|TRBV10-3|NA
TGTGCCATCAGTGAGTCGACAGGGGCCAACGTCCTGACTTTC
CAISESTGANVLTF
>TRBJ1-2|NA|TRBV30|NA
TGTGCCTGGGTGGTCGGGAACTATGGCTACACCTTC
CAWVVGNYGYTF
>TRBJ1-1|NA|TRBV16|NA
TGTGCCAGCAGCCAAAGAGGGGGGGGGACTGAAGCTTTCTTT
CASSQRGGGTEAFF
>TRBJ2-3|NA|TRBV4-3|TRBD2
TGCGCCAGCAGCCAAGAGCGGGGGGGCCTTCCAGATACGCAGTATTTT
CASSQERGGLPDTQYF
>TRBJ1-2|NA|TRBV2|TRBD1
TGTGCCCTCTGGACAGGGACTAACTATGGCTACACCTTC
CALWTGTNYGYTF
>TRBJ1-5|NA|TRBV6-1|TRBD1
TGTGCCAGCAGTCAAGACAGGGTAGCGAGCAATCAGCCCCAGCATTTT
CASSQDRVASNQPQHF
>TRBJ2-5|NA|TRBV18|NA
TGTGCCAGCTCACCATCTCCTAGTGGCTCTCAAGAGACCCAGTACTTC
CASSPSPSGSQETQYF
>TRBJ2-5|NA|TRBV5-1|TRBD1
TGCGCCAGCAGCTTGCTGTCGGGACAGGTACAAGAGACCCAGTACTTC
CASSLLSGQVQETQYF
>TRBJ1-1|NA|TRBV2|TRBD1
TGTGCCAGCACCGCGACAGGGGCAAGGACTGAAGCTTTCTTT
CASTATGARTEAFF
>TRBJ1-2|NA|TRBV2|TRBD1
TGTGCCAGCACCGAACGACAGGGGGCGTATGGCTACACCTTC
CASTERQGAYGYTF
>TRBJ2-3|NA|TRBV7-3|TRBD1
TGTGCCAGCAGTATGACAGGGGGGTCAGATACGCAGTATTTT
CASSMTGGSDTQYF
>TRBJ1-2|NA|TRBV6-1|TRBD1
TGTGCCAGCAGTGAAGGCCACAGGGGTAACTATGGCTACACCTTC
CASSEGHRGNYGYTF
>TRBJ2-1|NA|TRBV19|NA
TGTGCCACCTCGACGGGGATCTACAATGAGCAGTTCTTC
CATSTGIYNEQFF
>TRBJ1-1|NA|TRBV6-5|NA
TGTGCCAGCAGTTACTCGTTAGGGGACACTGAAGCTTTCTTT
CASSYSLGDTEAFF
>TRBJ2-5|NA|TRBV9|NA
TGTGCCAGCAGCGCGGGGAACAGGGTAGGCGAGACCCAGTACTTC
CASSAGNRVGETQYF
>TRBJ2-1|NA|TRBV5-1|TRBD2
TGCGCCAGCAGCTTGTTAGCGGGGAGCCACAATGAGCAGTTCTTC
CASSLLAGSHNEQFF
>TRBJ1-2|NA|TRBV5-1|NA
TGCGCCAGCAGCCTTACGACAGGCGCCTCGGATGGCTACACCTTC
CASSLTTGASDGYTF
>TRBJ2-2|NA|TRBV19|NA
TGTGCCACAGCGGCCCCCGGGGAGCTGTTTTTT
CATAAPGELFF
>TRBJ1-5|NA|TRBV30|NA
TGTGCCTGGAGTGGGGGATACCGGGACACTCAATGGCCCCAGCATTTT
CAWSGGYRDTQWPQHF
>TRBJ2-4|NA|TRBV19|NA
TGTGCCAGTAGTATCGGGACCCGCGGGGCAAACATTCAGTACTTC
CASSIGTRGANIQYF
>TRBJ1-4|few|TRBV11-2|NA
TGTGCCAGCAGCCAAGGGACTCTCCAGGCTAATGAAAAACTGTTTTTT
CASSQGTLQANEKLFF
>TRBJ2-3|NA|TRBV19|TRBD2
TGTGCCAGTAGTATGCTAGCGGGGGGCACTAGCACAGATACGCAGTATTTT
CASSMLAGGTSTDTQYF
>TRBJ1-1|NA|TRBV5-1|TRBD1
TGCGCCAGCAGCTTGGCGGGACAGGGGCTTACTGAAGCTTTCTTT
CASSLAGQGLTEAFF
>TRBJ2-5|NA|TRBV6-1|TRBD1
TGTGCCAGCAGTGAGAGGGACAGACGAGAGACCCAGTACTTC
CASSERDRRETQYF
>TRBJ1-2|NA|TRBV6-5|NA
TGTGCCAGCACAGGACAGCCGCCTGGCTACACCTTC
CASTGQPPGYTF